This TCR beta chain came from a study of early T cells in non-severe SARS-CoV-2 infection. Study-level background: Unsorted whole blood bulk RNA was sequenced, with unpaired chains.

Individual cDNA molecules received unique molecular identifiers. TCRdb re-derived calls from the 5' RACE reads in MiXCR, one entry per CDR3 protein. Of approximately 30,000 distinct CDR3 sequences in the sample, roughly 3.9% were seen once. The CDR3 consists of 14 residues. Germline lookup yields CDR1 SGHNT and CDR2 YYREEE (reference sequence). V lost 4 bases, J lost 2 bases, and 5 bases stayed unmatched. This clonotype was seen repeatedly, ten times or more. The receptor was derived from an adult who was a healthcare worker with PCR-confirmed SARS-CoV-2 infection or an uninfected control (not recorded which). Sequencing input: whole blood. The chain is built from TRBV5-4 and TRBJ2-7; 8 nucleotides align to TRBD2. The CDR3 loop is CASSPTSATYEQYF. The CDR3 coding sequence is TGTGCCAGCAGCCCGACTAGCGCCACCTACGAGCAGTACTTC.